Included here is one T cell receptor (beta chain) sequence, with context. Its antigen is as yet unknown. These data are taken from a study of regulatory T cells in long-lasting Graves disease. Time point given: newly diagnosed GD, antithyroid drugs for less than 3 months. RNA extracted from PBMCs served as the sequencing template. Overall study results and limits: Among the persistent patients, about 3,000 public clonotypes were shared, more than the roughly 970 shared among new patients.

The CDR3 extends over 12 amino acids. Germline-derived CDR1 and CDR2 are LGHDT and YNNKEL (reference sequence). With V trimmed by 11 bases and J by 4 bases, 5 bases remained unmatched. Arm-PCR of CDR3 regions and iRepertoire HTBI primers were used to build TCR beta libraries. Original analysis: The samples yielded approximately 62 TRBV and roughly 15 TRBJ segments. TCRdb redid the calling of the multiplex PCR reads with MiXCR, one entry per CDR3 protein. It is TCRdb's table, rather than the study itself, that gives the V and J calls and clone size. The sample comprises under 800,000 distinct CDR3 sequences, about 15% of which are singletons, and approximately 18% rests with the top ten. This sample also belongs to another study, concerning T cells in Graves' hyperthyroidism and ophthalmopathy. That paper adds: Blood samples included most of the expanded thyroid clonotypes exceeding 0.001.

The input for sequencing was peripheral blood mononuclear cells (PBMCs), taken at new diagnosis, from a patient treated with antithyroid drugs. V is TRBV3-1 and J is TRBJ2-5; 9 bases are a match to TRBD1. The receptor comes from a woman in her thirties with Graves disease. The CDR3 region is CAPGQGGETQYF. The CDR3 coding sequence is TGTGCCCCGGGACAGGGAGGAGAGACCCAGTACTTC.